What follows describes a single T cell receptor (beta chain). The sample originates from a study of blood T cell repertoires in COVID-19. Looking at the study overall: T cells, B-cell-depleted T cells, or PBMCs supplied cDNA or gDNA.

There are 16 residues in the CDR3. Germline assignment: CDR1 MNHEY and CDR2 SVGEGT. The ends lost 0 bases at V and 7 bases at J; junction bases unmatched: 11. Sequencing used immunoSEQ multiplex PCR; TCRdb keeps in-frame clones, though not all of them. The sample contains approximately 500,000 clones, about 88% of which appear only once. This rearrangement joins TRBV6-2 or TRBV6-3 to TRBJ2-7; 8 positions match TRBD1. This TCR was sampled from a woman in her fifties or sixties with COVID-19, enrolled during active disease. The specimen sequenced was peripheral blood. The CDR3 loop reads CASSYSLPTGVAEQYF. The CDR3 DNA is TGTGCCAGCAGTTACTCCCTCCCGACAGGGGTTGCAGAGCAGTACTTC.